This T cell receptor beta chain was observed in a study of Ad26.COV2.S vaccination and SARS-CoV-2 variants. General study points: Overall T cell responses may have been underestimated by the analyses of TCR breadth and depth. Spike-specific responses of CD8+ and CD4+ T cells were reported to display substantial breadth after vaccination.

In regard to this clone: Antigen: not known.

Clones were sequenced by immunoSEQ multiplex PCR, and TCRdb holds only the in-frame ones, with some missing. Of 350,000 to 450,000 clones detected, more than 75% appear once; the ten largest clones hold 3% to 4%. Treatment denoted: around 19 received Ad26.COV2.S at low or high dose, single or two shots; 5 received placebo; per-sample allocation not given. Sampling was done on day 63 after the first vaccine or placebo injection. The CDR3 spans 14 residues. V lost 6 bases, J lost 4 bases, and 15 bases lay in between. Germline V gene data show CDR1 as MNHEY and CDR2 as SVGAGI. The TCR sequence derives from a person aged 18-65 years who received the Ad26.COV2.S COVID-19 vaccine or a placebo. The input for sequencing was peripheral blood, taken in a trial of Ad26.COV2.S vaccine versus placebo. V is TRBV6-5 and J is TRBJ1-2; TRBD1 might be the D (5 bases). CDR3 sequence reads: CASRPRGAVYGYTF. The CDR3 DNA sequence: TGTGCCAGCAGGCCTCGTGGGGCCGTCTATGGCTACACCTTC.